The 30 T cell receptor beta chains in this list originate from one sample, sequenced in a study of shared clonotypes between healthy human individuals. The data were produced by immunoSEQ multiplex PCR, yet TCRdb's version contains in-frame clones alone and is incomplete. The sample carries some 2,500,000 clones, roughly 90% recorded once. The source material was naive CD4+ T cells from PBMCs. Subset specified: CD45RA+ positively selected. These TCRs come from a man aged 18 to 29 in good health. Some clones in this sample may be carry-over from other donors' samples.

The chain links TRBV18 to TRBJ2-3; 14 nucleotides match TRBD2. The V gene end was trimmed by 0 bases and the J gene end by 2 bases; junction bases not matched to a gene: 13. Germline-derived CDR1 and CDR2 are KGHSH and LQKENI. This CDR3 spans 21 amino acids. In DNA, the CDR3 is TGTGCCAGCTCACCACCGGGACTAGCGGGAGAGAGGACAACCCACACAGATACGCAGTATTTT. Its translation: CASSPPGLAGERTTHTDTQYF. Full variable domain (remainder filled in from reference TRBV18 and TRBJ2-3): NAGVMQNPRHLVRRRGQEARLRCSPMKGHSHVYWYRQLPEEGLKFMVYLQKENIIDESGMPKERFSAEFPKEGPSILRIQQVVRGDSAAYFCASSPPGLAGERTTHTDTQYFGPGTRLTVL.

J is TRBJ1-1 and V is TRBV30; D not resolved. CDR1 is GTSNPN, CDR2 SVGIG, per germline (reference sequence). The CDR3 runs 14 residues. V was shortened by 0 bases and J by 5 bases, with 13 bases between the two germline ends. CDR3 sequence (DNA): TGTGCCTGGAGTGTAGGTCGACCTAGGACTGAAGCTTTCTTT. It yields the protein CAWSVGRPRTEAFF.

V is TRBV6-6 and J is TRBJ2-7; 7 bases are a match to TRBD1. Germline CDR1 MNHNY, CDR2 SVGAGI (reference sequence). The CDR3 runs to 14 residues. Trimming at V came to 4 bases and at J to 5 bases, leaving 8 bases not matched to a gene. In DNA form, the CDR3 reads TGTGCCAGCAGTTCCGTACTGACAGGGAACGAGCAGTACTTC. Amino acid sequence: CASSSVLTGNEQYF.

The chain is built from TRBV25-1 and TRBJ1-4; D may be TRBD1 (5 bases). Germline V gene lookup returns CDR1 MGHDK and CDR2 SYGVNS. Trimming stripped 1 base from V and 5 bases from J, with 11 bases between. The CDR3 extends over 15 amino acids. The CDR3 spells CASSESGTGNEKLFF. As DNA, the CDR3 is TGTGCCAGCAGTGAATCCGGGACCGGCAATGAAAAACTGTTTTTT.

This chain joins TRBV30 and TRBJ2-2; 9 positions agree with TRBD2. Germline CDR1 is GTSNPN and CDR2 is SVGIG (reference sequence). Trimming removed 1 base from V and 7 bases from J; junction bases left unmatched: 13. This CDR3 spans 17 amino acids. Written as DNA, the CDR3 is TGTGCCTGGAGTGACCGCCGCGGGAGGGCCCGGAGCGGGGAGCTGTTTTTT. Protein sequence: CAWSDRRGRARSGELFF.

The V and J genes are TRBV9 and TRBJ2-1; 8 bases agree with TRBD1. The J segment lost 1 base and the V segment lost 0 bases, leaving 12 bases of the junction unmatched. The CDR3 length is 19 residues. In germline, CDR1 is SGDLS, CDR2 YYNGEE. The CDR3 DNA follows: TGTGCCAGCAGCGTAGCCTATGGGGCCAGGGGGCTTTCCTACAATGAGCAGTTCTTC. Protein product: CASSVAYGARGLSYNEQFF.

V is TRBV6-4 and J is TRBJ2-2; D ambiguous. Germline assignment: CDR1 MRHNA and CDR2 SNTAGT. Deletions cut 3 bases from V and 2 bases from J, with 4 bases between. The CDR3 consists of 13 residues. The chain's CDR3 is CASSETNTGELFF. DNA of the CDR3: TGTGCCAGCAGTGAGACCAACACCGGGGAGCTGTTTTTT.

This clone was seen once. The sample holds other DNA sequences that translate to the same CDR3. CDR3: CASRDRGNTEAFF. CDR3 nucleotide sequence: TGTGCCAGCAGAGACAGGGGAAACACTGAAGCTTTCTTT. The chain recombines TRBV28 with TRBJ1-1, with 8 bases aligning to TRBD1. Trimming cost V 6 bases and J 2 bases; bases outside gene matches: 2. The germline V gene encodes CDR1 MDHEN and CDR2 SYDVKM. CDR3 length: 13 amino acids.

The V and J genes are TRBV5-1 and TRBJ2-7; a possible D gene is TRBD1 (5 bases). Germline V gives CDR1 SGHRS, CDR2 YFSETQ. CDR3 size: 16 residues. Trimming took 4 bases from V and 3 from J, leaving 20 bases between them. The CDR3 here is CASSPDPGPTDYEQYF. The CDR3 bases are TGCGCCAGCAGCCCGGATCCAGGGCCTACAGACTACGAGCAGTACTTC.

J is TRBJ2-7 and V is TRBV19, with TRBD2 matching over 10 bases. This CDR3 contains 15 residues. CDR1 and CDR2 (germline): LNHDA, SQIVND (reference sequence). V was pared by 2 bases and J by 0 bases, with 1 base of the junction left unmatched. The CDR3 reads CASSITSGASYEQYF. For the CDR3, the DNA is TGTGCCAGTAGTATAACTAGCGGGGCCTCCTACGAGCAGTACTTC.

The genes are TRBV28 and TRBJ2-5; D is undetermined. CDR3 length equals 13 residues. Per the germline V gene, CDR1 is MDHEN and CDR2 is SYDVKM. The V end was cut by 5 bases, the J end by 5 bases, with 12 bases between. CDR3 protein: CASSRPRKETQYF. In DNA, the CDR3 is TGTGCCAGCAGTCGTCCCCGGAAGGAGACCCAGTACTTC.

This chain uses TRBV5-1 with TRBJ1-2, with TRBD1 identical over 8 bases. Looked up from germline, CDR1 is SGHRS and CDR2 is YFSETQ. The CDR3 runs to 15 residues. Trimming took 0 bases from V and 4 from J; bases not matched to a gene: 5. As DNA, the CDR3 is TGCGCCAGCAGCTTGGCCTCCAGGGGGCCCTATGGCTACACCTTC. Amino acid sequence: CASSLASRGPYGYTF.

This sequence joins TRBV6-5 and TRBJ1-1; a weak D match, TRBD1 (6 bases). V shed 1 base and J shed 3 bases, with 12 bases lying between them. The CDR3 sequence is 15 residues long. Germline V CDR1 and CDR2: MNHEY, SVGAGI. This CDR3 is CASSYFQGKYTEAFF. CDR3 DNA: TGTGCCAGCAGTTACTTCCAGGGGAAATACACTGAAGCTTTCTTT.

Only a few counts were recorded for this clone. The V gene is TRBV28, the J gene TRBJ1-1; D gene uncertain. The V gene's germline CDR1 is MDHEN and CDR2 SYDVKM. This CDR3 is built from 13 residues. Trimming pared 5 bases from V and 3 bases from J, leaving 10 bases between. As DNA, the CDR3 is TGTGCCAGCAGTACGATTCAGGACACTGAAGCTTTCTTT. Its protein product is CASSTIQDTEAFF.

V usage is TRBV7-2 and J usage is TRBJ2-2; 7 bases match TRBD2. Germline V gene lookup returns CDR1 SGHTA and CDR2 FQGNSA. CDR3 length: 17 amino acids. Trimming at V came to 5 bases and at J to 6 bases, leaving 15 bases not matched to a gene. CDR3 residues: CASSDLKLAAQAGELFF. DNA for the CDR3: TGTGCCAGCAGCGATCTCAAGCTAGCGGCCCAGGCCGGGGAGCTGTTTTTT.

The chain joins TRBV4-1 to TRBJ1-1; D gene uncertain. The CDR3 has 14 amino acids. Germline V gene data show CDR1 as MGHRA and CDR2 as YSYEKL. V was cut by 0 bases and J by 4 bases, with 9 bases left in between. The CDR3 DNA is TGCGCCAGCAGCCAAGACAGCTTTGGCACTGAAGCTTTCTTT. Its translation is CASSQDSFGTEAFF.

The genes are TRBV7-2 and TRBJ2-3; D is unclear. Trimming removed 4 bases from V and 6 bases from J, with 14 bases in between. CDR3 length: 14 amino acids. Germline lookup yields CDR1 SGHTA and CDR2 FQGNSA. CDR3 in amino acids: CASSSLLRPDTQYF. CDR3 nucleotide sequence: TGTGCCAGCAGCTCCCTATTACGGCCGGATACGCAGTATTTT.

This chain links TRBV28 with TRBJ2-7; tentative D call: TRBD1 (5 bases). V lost 6 bases and J lost 3, with 15 bases in between. CDR1 is MDHEN and CDR2 is SYDVKM in the germline V gene. The CDR3 is made up of 14 amino acids. For the CDR3, the DNA is TGTGCCAGCAGCATAACCAGGGCCTTCTACGAGCAGTACTTC. Its translation is CASSITRAFYEQYF.

V usage is TRBV28 and J usage is TRBJ2-1, with D unclear. V shed 3 bases and J shed 4 bases, with 7 bases lying between them. The CDR3 extends over 13 amino acids. Germline V gene sequence: CDR1 MDHEN, CDR2 SYDVKM. The DNA of the CDR3 is TGTGCCAGCAGTTTGGTAAGATACAATGAGCAGTTCTTC. This codes for CASSLVRYNEQFF.

The CDR3 nucleotides are TGCGCCAGCAGCCAAGCGTGGGGGGGCAGAACGAAACTGTTTTTT. This translates into CASSQAWGGRTKLFF. The chain combines TRBV4-1 with TRBJ1-4; D may be TRBD1 (6 bases). The CDR3 covers 15 residues. Trimming stripped 1 base from V and 11 bases from J, with 17 bases between. Looked up from germline, CDR1 is MGHRA and CDR2 is YSYEKL.

This chain joins TRBV30 and TRBJ1-5; 7 nucleotides align to TRBD1. CDR3 length: 21 amino acids. V lost 2 bases to trimming and J lost 8 bases; unmatched junction nucleotides: 30. Germline V gene lookup returns CDR1 GTSNPN and CDR2 SVGIG (reference sequence). CDR3 region: CAWSSGRELHRGQGSLKPQHF. In nucleotides, the CDR3 is TGTGCCTGGAGTAGTGGCCGAGAACTACACAGGGGCCAGGGTTCGCTGAAGCCCCAGCATTTT.

This rearrangement joins TRBV5-1 to TRBJ2-2; 9 positions match TRBD1. The CDR3 is made up of 14 amino acids. The V segment lost 4 bases and the J segment 7 bases; nucleotides outside the gene matches: 5. The germline V gene encodes CDR1 SGHRS and CDR2 YFSETQ. The CDR3 sequence: CASSRDREGGELFF. The CDR3, as DNA: TGCGCCAGCAGCAGGGACAGGGAAGGCGGGGAGCTGTTTTTT.

This rearrangement joins TRBV5-1 to TRBJ2-7; D is possibly TRBD1 or TRBD2 (5 bases each). Trimming cost V 9 bases and J 1 base, with 14 bases left between them. In germline, CDR1 is SGHRS, CDR2 YFSETQ. This CDR3 spans 13 amino acids. The CDR3 loop reads CATSRDPSYEQYF. The CDR3 coding sequence is TGCGCCACTTCCCGGGACCCATCCTACGAGCAGTACTTC.

V and J are TRBV27 and TRBJ2-3, with D unclear. V dropped 2 bases and J dropped 4 bases, with 10 bases sitting between them. The CDR3 totals 14 residues. Germline assignment: CDR1 MNHEY and CDR2 SMNVEV (reference sequence). The CDR3 nucleotides are TGTGCCAGCAGTTTAACCCCCCGATCAGATACGCAGTATTTT. Encoded protein: CASSLTPRSDTQYF.

In regard to this clone: The sample carries other DNA sequences with the same CDR3. This chain uses TRBV7-2 with TRBJ2-2; 7 bases agree with TRBD1. V was pared by 2 bases and J by 0 bases, with 3 bases of the junction left unmatched. Germline V gives CDR1 SGHTA, CDR2 FQGNSA. The CDR3 has 16 residues. DNA of the CDR3: TGTGCCAGCAGCTTACTAGGGGGCCCGAACACCGGGGAGCTGTTTTTT. It yields the protein CASSLLGGPNTGELFF.

The chain combines TRBV5-1 with TRBJ2-5; D uncertain. The CDR3 has 12 residues. Germline V gene data show CDR1 as SGHRS and CDR2 as YFSETQ. V lost 3 bases, J lost 1 base, and 4 bases lay in between. This chain's CDR3 is CASSYTQETQYF. CDR3 in DNA: TGCGCCAGCAGCTATACCCAAGAGACCCAGTACTTC. Complete variable domain (other parts from reference TRBV5-1 and TRBJ2-5): KAGVTQTPRYLIKTRGQQVTLSCSPISGHRSVSWYQQTPGQGLQFLFEYFSETQRNKGNFPGRFSGRQFSNSRSEMNVSTLELGDSALYLCASSYTQETQYFGPGTRLLVL.

The rearrangement links TRBV2 to TRBJ1-1; TRBD1 might be the D (5 bases). V was clipped by 4 bases and J by 6 bases, with 15 bases between them. CDR3 length: 14 amino acids. Per germline, CDR1 SNHLY and CDR2 FYNNEI. DNA of the CDR3: TGTGCCAGCAGTGGTCGGGGGTGGGGCGCTGAAGCTTTCTTT. It encodes CASSGRGWGAEAFF.

J is TRBJ2-1 and V is TRBV7-9; 11 bases map to TRBD2. The germline gives CDR1 SEHNR, CDR2 FQNEAQ (reference sequence). After removal of 5 bases from V and 8 bases from J, the junction contained 8 bases not matched to a gene. The CDR3 extends over 15 amino acids. In DNA, the CDR3 is TGTGCCAGCAGCCGAACCGGGACTAGCGGACATGAGCAGTTCTTC. This codes for CASSRTGTSGHEQFF. The full variable domain, with the rest looked up from reference TRBV7-9 and TRBJ2-1, is DTGVSQNPRHKITKRGQNVTFRCDPISEHNRLYWYRQTLGQGPEFLTYFQNEAQLEKSRLLSDRFSAERPKGSFSTLEIQRTEQGDSAMYLCASSRTGTSGHEQFFGPGTRLTVL.

CDR3 bases: TGTGCCAGCAGCCTTGGACCTAGAAACACCATATATTTT. Translation: CASSLGPRNTIYF. The J gene is TRBJ1-3, the V gene TRBV11-3, with D hard to call. CDR1 and CDR2 (germline): SGHNT, YENEEA. V shed 5 bases and J shed 5 bases, with 10 bases lying between them. The CDR3 length is 13 residues.

This clone was detected once. This chain connects TRBV28 to TRBJ2-5; no clear D. Germline CDR1 and CDR2: MDHEN and SYDVKM. The CDR3 totals 15 residues. The V end was cut by 2 bases, the J end by 5 bases, with 15 bases between. The CDR3 DNA sequence: TGTGCCAGCAGTTTACCGGGCGAAGCGCGGGAGACCCAGTACTTC. It codes for CASSLPGEARETQYF.